The T cell receptor beta chain described here comes from a study of technical replicates of blood from several donors. The protocol was immunoSEQ multiplex PCR, while the TCRdb copy is restricted to in-frame clones and leaves out a portion. The sample has about 83,000 clones; about 92% are singletons. Germline V gives CDR1 SEHNR, CDR2 FQNEAQ (reference sequence). Trimming cost V 0 bases and J 3 bases, with 20 bases left between them. This CDR3 comprises 18 residues. V and J are TRBV7-9 and TRBJ1-2; D is perhaps TRBD1 (6 bases). Sequenced sample: T cells isolated from PBMCs. The clonotype originates from a human donor in good health. CDR3 nucleotide sequence: TGTGCCAGCAGCTTAGCATACCGGGACACCCCGTCCCACTATGGCTACACCTTC. Translation gives CASSLAYRDTPSHYGYTF.